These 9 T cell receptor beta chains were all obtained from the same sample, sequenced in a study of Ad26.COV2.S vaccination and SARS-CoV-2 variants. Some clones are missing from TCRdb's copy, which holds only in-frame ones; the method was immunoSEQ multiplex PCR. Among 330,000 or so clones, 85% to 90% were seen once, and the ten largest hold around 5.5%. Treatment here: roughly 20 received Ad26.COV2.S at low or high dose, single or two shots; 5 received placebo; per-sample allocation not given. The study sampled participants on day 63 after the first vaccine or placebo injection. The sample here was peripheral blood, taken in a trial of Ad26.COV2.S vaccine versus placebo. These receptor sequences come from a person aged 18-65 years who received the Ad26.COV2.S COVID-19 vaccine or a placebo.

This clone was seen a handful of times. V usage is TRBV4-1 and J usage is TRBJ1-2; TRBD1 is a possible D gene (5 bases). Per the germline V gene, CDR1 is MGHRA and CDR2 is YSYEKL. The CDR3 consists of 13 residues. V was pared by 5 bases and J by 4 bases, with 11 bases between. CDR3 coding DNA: TGCGCCAGCAGCTCCGACAGAACCTATGGCTACACCTTC. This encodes CASSSDRTYGYTF.

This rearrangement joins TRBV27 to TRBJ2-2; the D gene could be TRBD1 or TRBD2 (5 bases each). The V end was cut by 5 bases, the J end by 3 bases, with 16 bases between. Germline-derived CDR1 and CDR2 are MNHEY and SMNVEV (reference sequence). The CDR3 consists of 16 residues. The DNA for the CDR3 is TGTGCCAGCAGTCCCTATCTGGGGGTGGACACCGGGGAGCTGTTTTTT. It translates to CASSPYLGVDTGELFF.

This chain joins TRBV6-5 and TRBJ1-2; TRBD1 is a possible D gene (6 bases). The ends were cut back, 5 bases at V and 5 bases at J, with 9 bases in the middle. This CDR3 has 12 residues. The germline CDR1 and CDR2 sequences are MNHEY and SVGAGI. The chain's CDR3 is CASSRDTYGYTF. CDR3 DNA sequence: TGTGCCAGCAGTCGGGACACTTATGGCTACACCTTC.

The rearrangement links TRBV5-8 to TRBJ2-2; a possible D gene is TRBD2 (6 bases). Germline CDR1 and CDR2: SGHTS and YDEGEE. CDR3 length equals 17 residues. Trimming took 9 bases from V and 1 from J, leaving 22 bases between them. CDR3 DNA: TGTGCCATAAAACCGGGACGGGGGATGAAGAACACCGGGGAGCTGTTTTTT. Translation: CAIKPGRGMKNTGELFF.

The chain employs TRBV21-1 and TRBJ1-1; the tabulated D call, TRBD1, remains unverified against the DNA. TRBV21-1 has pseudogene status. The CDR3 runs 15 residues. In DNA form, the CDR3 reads TGTGCCAGCAGGGGCAGGGACAGGGGGTTCACTGAAGCTTTCTTT. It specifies CASRGRDRGFTEAFF.

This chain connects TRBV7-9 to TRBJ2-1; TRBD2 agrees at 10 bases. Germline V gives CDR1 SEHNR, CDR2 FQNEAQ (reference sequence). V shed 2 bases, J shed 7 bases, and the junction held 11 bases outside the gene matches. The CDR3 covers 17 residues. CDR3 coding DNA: TGTGCCAGCAGCTTAAAAGCGGGAGGGGGTTTATTTAATGAGCAGTTCTTC. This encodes CASSLKAGGGLFNEQFF.

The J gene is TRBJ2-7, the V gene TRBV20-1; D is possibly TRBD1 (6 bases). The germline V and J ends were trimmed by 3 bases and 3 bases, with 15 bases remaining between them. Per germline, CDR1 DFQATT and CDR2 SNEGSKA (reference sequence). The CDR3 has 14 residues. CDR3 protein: CSASTGPPYYEQYV. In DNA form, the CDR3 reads TGCAGTGCTAGTACAGGGCCCCCCTACTACGAGCAGTACGTC.

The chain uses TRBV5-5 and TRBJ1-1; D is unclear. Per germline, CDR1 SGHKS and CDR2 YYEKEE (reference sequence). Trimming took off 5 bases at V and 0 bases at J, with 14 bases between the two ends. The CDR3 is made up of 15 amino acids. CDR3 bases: TGTGCCAGCAGTTCGAAGGGTGTTTTGAACACTGAAGCTTTCTTT. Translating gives CASSSKGVLNTEAFF.

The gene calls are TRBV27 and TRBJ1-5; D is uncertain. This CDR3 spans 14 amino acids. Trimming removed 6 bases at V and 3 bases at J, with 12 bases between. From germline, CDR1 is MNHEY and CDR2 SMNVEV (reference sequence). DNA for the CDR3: TGTGCCAGCAGGCGACACACAGACAATCAGCCCCAGCATTTT. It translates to CASRRHTDNQPQHF.